This T cell receptor (beta chain) was recorded in a study of T-cell memory formation after mild COVID-19. CDR1 and CDR2 from the germline V gene are LGHDT and YNNKEL (reference sequence). This CDR3 contains 12 residues. V lost 4 bases and J lost 2, with 6 bases in between. This clonotype is classed as large. Its specificity is not known. TCRdb analysed the 5' RACE reads with MiXCR anew, one entry per CDR3 protein. The data hold 650 to 850 distinct CDR3 sequences, with approximately 35% observed a single time. Study-wide results and limits: Cross-reactive memory appears to have joined, as suggested by some responding clones showing up in pre-infection memory. Shrinking CD4+ clones were chiefly CM and EM; CD8+ ones were chiefly EMRA. Later expanders leaned CD4+, whereas day 15 to 85 contracting clones were balanced CD4/CD8.

Source material: PBMCs or a T cell subset sorted from them (not recorded which). The receptor was isolated from an adult who had mild COVID-19 (a few samples of this study predate the infection). Cell type and time point are not known. The chain has TRBV3-1 and TRBJ2-7; D is unclear. CDR3: CASSPTAYEQYF. CDR3 DNA: TGTGCCAGCAGCCCCACCGCCTACGAGCAGTACTTC.